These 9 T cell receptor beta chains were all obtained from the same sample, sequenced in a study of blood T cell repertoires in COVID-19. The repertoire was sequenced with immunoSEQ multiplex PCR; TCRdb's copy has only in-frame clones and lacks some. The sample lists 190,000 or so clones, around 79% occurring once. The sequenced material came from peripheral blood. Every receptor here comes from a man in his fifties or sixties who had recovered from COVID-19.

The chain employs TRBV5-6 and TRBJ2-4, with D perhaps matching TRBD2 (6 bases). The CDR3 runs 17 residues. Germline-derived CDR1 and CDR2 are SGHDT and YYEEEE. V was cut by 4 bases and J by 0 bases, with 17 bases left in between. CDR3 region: CASSAARLGRAKNIQYF. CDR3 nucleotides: TGTGCCAGCAGCGCGGCCCGACTAGGGCGAGCCAAAAACATTCAGTACTTC.

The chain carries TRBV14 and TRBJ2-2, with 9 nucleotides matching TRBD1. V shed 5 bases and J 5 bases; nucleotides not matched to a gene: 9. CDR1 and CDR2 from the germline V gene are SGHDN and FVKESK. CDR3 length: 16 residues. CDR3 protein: CASSWRTGEDTGELFF. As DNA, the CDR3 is TGTGCCAGCAGCTGGAGGACAGGGGAGGATACCGGGGAGCTGTTTTTT.

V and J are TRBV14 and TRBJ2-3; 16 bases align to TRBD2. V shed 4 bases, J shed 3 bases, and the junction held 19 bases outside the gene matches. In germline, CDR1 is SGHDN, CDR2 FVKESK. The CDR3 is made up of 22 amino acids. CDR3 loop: CASSLGTLGLAGGPGATDTQYF. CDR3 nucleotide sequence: TGTGCCAGCAGCCTCGGGACGCTGGGACTAGCGGGAGGGCCTGGTGCAACAGATACGCAGTATTTT.

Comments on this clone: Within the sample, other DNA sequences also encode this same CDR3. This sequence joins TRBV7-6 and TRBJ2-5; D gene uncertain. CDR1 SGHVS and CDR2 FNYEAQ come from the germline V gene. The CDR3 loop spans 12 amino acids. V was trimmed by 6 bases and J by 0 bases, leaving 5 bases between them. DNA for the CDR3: TGTGCCAGCAGTCAGTACCAAGAGACCCAGTACTTC. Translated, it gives CASSQYQETQYF.

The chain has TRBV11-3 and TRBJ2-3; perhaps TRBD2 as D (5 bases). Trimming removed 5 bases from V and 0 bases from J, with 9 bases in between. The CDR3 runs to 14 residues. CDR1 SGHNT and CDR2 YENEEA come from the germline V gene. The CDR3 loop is CASSDRGSTDTQYF. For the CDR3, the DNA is TGTGCCAGCAGCGATCGCGGGAGCACAGATACGCAGTATTTT.

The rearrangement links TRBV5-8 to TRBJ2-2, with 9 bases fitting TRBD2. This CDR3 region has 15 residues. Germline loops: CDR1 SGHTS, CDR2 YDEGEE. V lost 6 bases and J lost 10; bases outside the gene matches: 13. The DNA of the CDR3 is TGTGCCAGCACCCTCCCAGCGGGAGGTCTCATGGAGCTGTTTTTT. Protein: CASTLPAGGLMELFF.

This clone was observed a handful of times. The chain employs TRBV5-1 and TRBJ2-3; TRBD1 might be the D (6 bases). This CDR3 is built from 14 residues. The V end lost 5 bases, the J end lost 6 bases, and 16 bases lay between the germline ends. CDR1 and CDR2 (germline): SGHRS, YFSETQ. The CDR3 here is CASRYPGAGDTQYF. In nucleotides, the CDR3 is TGCGCCAGCAGATACCCAGGGGCCGGGGATACGCAGTATTTT.

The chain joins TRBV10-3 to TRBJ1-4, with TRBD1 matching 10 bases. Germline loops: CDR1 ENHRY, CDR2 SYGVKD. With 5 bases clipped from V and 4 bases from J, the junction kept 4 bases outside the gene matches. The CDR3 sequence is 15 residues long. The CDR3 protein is CAISRTGGINEKLFF. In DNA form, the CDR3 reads TGTGCCATCAGTCGGACAGGGGGGATTAATGAAAAACTGTTTTTT.

CDR3 loop: CASSLVHGGYEQYF. Written as DNA, the CDR3 is TGTGCCAGCAGCTTGGTTCACGGGGGCTACGAGCAGTACTTC. The V and J genes are TRBV5-6 and TRBJ2-7; TRBD2 might be the D (6 bases). Germline values: CDR1 SGHDT, CDR2 YYEEEE. The V end lost 0 bases, the J end lost 3 bases, and 10 bases lay between the germline ends. The CDR3 contains 14 residues.